The 32 T cell receptor beta chains below were found in one sample sequenced in a study of blood T cells in healthy people across ages. The authors ran a second PCR of about 6 to 11 cycles using a sample-barcoded 5' primer and a J-beta primer mix. In TCRdb, the 5' RACE reads were re-called with MiXCR into one record per CDR3 protein. In the table there are approximately 880,000 distinct CDR3 sequences, under 50% of which are singletons. The sequencing sample was made of blood. The receptor set was obtained from a man in his thirties or forties in good health.

The chain recombines TRBV27 with TRBJ2-7, with 11 bases lining up with TRBD1. CDR1 is MNHEY, CDR2 SMNVEV, per germline (reference sequence). Trimming cost V 5 bases and J 1 base; bases outside gene matches: 7. The CDR3 is 16 amino acids. As DNA, the CDR3 is TGTGCCAGCAGTCCCCCGGACAGGGGGCTTTCCTACGAGCAGTACTTC. It specifies CASSPPDRGLSYEQYF.

This clonotype was seen only once. The rearrangement joins TRBV7-2 to TRBJ2-7; no firm D call. The CDR3 loop spans 12 amino acids. V lost 2 bases to trimming and J lost 3 bases, with 5 bases between them. Germline CDR1 and CDR2: SGHTA and FQGNSA. The DNA of the CDR3 is TGTGCCAGCAGCTTATTCGTCTACGAGCAGTACTTC. This translates into CASSLFVYEQYF.

The V call is TRBV27, the J call TRBJ2-5; unclear D gene. The V end was cut by 6 bases, the J end by 4 bases, with 9 bases between. The CDR3 runs 12 residues. Germline V CDR1 and CDR2: MNHEY, SMNVEV (reference sequence). Here the CDR3 DNA reads TGTGCCAGCAGCCACGGGCCAGAGACCCAGTACTTC. Its protein is CASSHGPETQYF.

As concerns this clonotype: This sequence may be a read error, since a much larger clone differs from it by one base. This chain joins TRBV29-1 and TRBJ2-4, with 8 positions matching TRBD1. Germline V lookup: CDR1 SQVTM, CDR2 ANQGSEA. CDR3 length: 12 residues. With V trimmed by 5 bases and J by 9 bases, 6 bases remained unmatched. The CDR3: CSVTDRGSIQYF. DNA for the CDR3: TGCAGCGTTACCGACAGGGGAAGCATTCAGTACTTC.

The V gene is TRBV28, the J gene TRBJ2-6; 7 bases map to TRBD1. CDR3 length: 15 residues. V shed 6 bases, J shed 4 bases, and the junction held 6 bases outside the gene matches. The germline V gene has CDR1 MDHEN and CDR2 SYDVKM. The CDR3 nucleotides read TGTGCCAGCAGGAGACAGGGCTCAGGGGCCAACGTCCTGACTTTC. Protein sequence: CASRRQGSGANVLTF. Looking up the rest from reference TRBV28 and TRBJ2-6 gives the full variable domain: DVKVTQSSRYLVKRTGEKVFLECVQDMDHENMFWYRQDPGLGLRLIYFSYDVKMKEKGDIPEGYSVSREKKERFSLILESASTNQTSMYLCASRRQGSGANVLTFGAGSRLTVL.

The V call is TRBV18, the J call TRBJ2-3, with a possible D match to TRBD2 (5 bases). With 2 bases removed from V and 3 bases from J, the gap between germline ends came to 9 bases. Germline CDR1 and CDR2: KGHSH and LQKENI. The CDR3 is 14 residues long. The DNA of the CDR3 is TGTGCCAGCTCACCAGAGCAGCGGACAGATACGCAGTATTTT. It translates to CASSPEQRTDTQYF.

This clonotype was recorded a few times. This CDR3 reads CASSQEGPLGAQHF. CDR3 sequence (DNA): TGCGCCAGCAGCCAAGAAGGTCCGCTTGGGGCCCAGCATTTT. This chain connects TRBV4-1 to TRBJ1-5; no clear D gene. This CDR3 is 14 amino acids long. Germline V gene lookup returns CDR1 MGHRA and CDR2 YSYEKL. V lost 0 bases, J lost 11 bases, and 14 bases lay in between.

The chain has TRBV29-1 and TRBJ2-1, with TRBD2 identical over 9 bases. The germline V gene encodes CDR1 SQVTM and CDR2 ANQGSEA. The CDR3 extends over 13 amino acids. V shed 2 bases and J 10 bases; nucleotides not matched to a gene: 6. The CDR3 region has the DNA TGCAGCGTTGAAACTAGCGGGCCCGGGGAGCAGTTCTTC. Protein: CSVETSGPGEQFF.

In its sample, this clonotype was seen a few times. The chain joins TRBV29-1 to TRBJ2-7; D is ambiguous. Germline CDR1 reads SQVTM; CDR2 reads ANQGSEA. The CDR3 spans 11 residues. With 6 bases removed from V and 4 bases from J, the gap between germline ends came to 10 bases. CDR3 in DNA: TGCAGCGTGGCCATAGGTTACGAGCAGTACTTC. Translating gives CSVAIGYEQYF.

The chain employs TRBV5-1 and TRBJ2-1; a possible D gene is TRBD1 (5 bases). Germline V gene data show CDR1 as SGHRS and CDR2 as YFSETQ. V was pared by 6 bases and J by 8 bases, with 15 bases between. CDR3 length equals 13 residues. CDR3: CASTQLRRDEQFF. The CDR3 DNA reads TGCGCCAGCACCCAGCTACGCAGGGATGAGCAGTTCTTC.

This clonotype was picked up a small number of times. Here the CDR3 DNA reads TGTGCCAGCAGTTACTCTCAGGGTGGGCTGAATGAGCAGTTCTTC. This sequence encodes CASSYSQGGLNEQFF. This chain joins TRBV6-6 and TRBJ2-1; tentative D call: TRBD1 (5 bases). Germline V gene data show CDR1 as MNHNY and CDR2 as SVGAGI (reference sequence). This CDR3 comprises 15 residues. Trimming took off 0 bases at V and 7 bases at J, with 13 bases between the two ends.

CDR3 protein: CGGDRSYNEQFF. The CDR3, as DNA: TGCGGGGGGGACAGATCCTACAATGAGCAGTTCTTC. The J gene is TRBJ2-1, the V gene TRBV20-1; D could derive from TRBD1 or TRBD2 (7 bases each). CDR1 DFQATT and CDR2 SNEGSKA come from the germline V gene (reference sequence). The CDR3 covers 12 residues.

The genes are TRBV10-3 and TRBJ2-7, with 8 positions matching TRBD2. CDR1 ENHRY and CDR2 SYGVKD come from the germline V gene. Unmatched junction bases numbered 15, after V lost 4 bases and J lost 7 bases. The length of the CDR3 is 16 residues. CDR3 protein: CAISAGGQRGYNEQYF. The CDR3 region has the DNA TGTGCCATCAGTGCCGGAGGCCAGCGGGGGTACAATGAGCAGTACTTC.

This clonotype was counted between two and nine times. The V call is TRBV6-1, the J call TRBJ1-6; TRBD1 might be the D (6 bases). Trimming pared 5 bases from V and 2 bases from J, leaving 16 bases between. This CDR3 comprises 17 residues. The germline V gene encodes CDR1 MNHNS and CDR2 SASEGT. CDR3 loop: CASSPYGGGTYNSPLHF. CDR3 nucleotide sequence: TGTGCCAGCAGTCCCTATGGGGGCGGCACCTATAATTCACCCCTCCACTTT.

This clonotype was seen many times. The chain employs TRBV7-2 and TRBJ1-5, with 8 bases that match TRBD1. Trimming removed 1 base from V and 6 bases from J; junction bases left unmatched: 5. The CDR3 totals 15 residues. The germline V gene has CDR1 SGHTA and CDR2 FQGNSA. The CDR3 region is CASSLDRGMGQPQHF. CDR3 DNA sequence: TGTGCCAGCAGCTTAGACAGGGGGATGGGTCAGCCCCAGCATTTT.

This clonotype was observed a few times. The gene calls are TRBV7-2 and TRBJ1-3; 8 bases line up with TRBD1. Unmatched junction bases numbered 1, after V lost 6 bases and J lost 0 bases. This CDR3 has 14 residues. Germline values: CDR1 SGHTA, CDR2 FQGNSA. The CDR3 nucleotides are TGTGCCAGCAGAACAGGGGGCTCTGGAAACACCATATATTTT. Encoded protein: CASRTGGSGNTIYF.

This chain links TRBV25-1 with TRBJ2-1; perhaps D is TRBD1 or TRBD2 (6 bases each). The CDR3 length is 17 residues. CDR1 and CDR2 from the germline V gene are MGHDK and SYGVNS. Trimming shortened V by 1 base and J by 0 bases, and 13 bases separated the two germline ends. Here the CDR3 reads CASSEFGGSGSYNEQFF. The CDR3 DNA reads as TGTGCCAGCAGTGAATTCGGGGGCTCCGGCTCCTACAATGAGCAGTTCTTC.

This clonotype was recorded only once. The CDR3 sequence: CASSKGETYNSPLHF. CDR3 nucleotide sequence: TGTGCCAGCTCAAAAGGAGAGACCTATAATTCACCCCTCCACTTT. The chain couples TRBV18 to TRBJ1-6; D remains unclear. Germline CDR1 reads KGHSH; CDR2 reads LQKENI. This CDR3 is built from 15 residues. V was trimmed by 5 bases and J by 2 bases, leaving 10 bases between them.

V gene TRBV7-2 combines with J gene TRBJ2-4; tentatively, D is TRBD1 or TRBD2 (5 bases each). With the DNA end fitting TRBJ2-7 better, the J assignment may be wrong. CDR3 size: 15 residues. Germline CDR1 and CDR2: SGHTA and FQGNSA. The CDR3 coding sequence is TGTGCCAGCAAACTACCGGGACCTTCCTCCTACGAGCAGTACTTC. Amino acids: CASKLPGPSSYEQYF.

This sequence joins TRBV3-1 and TRBJ2-7, with 7 bases fitting TRBD1. Per the germline V gene, CDR1 is LGHDT and CDR2 is YNNKEL (reference sequence). Losses at the gene ends were 5 bases for V and 2 bases for J; bases not matched to a gene: 9. The CDR3 contains 15 residues. The CDR3, as DNA: TGTGCCAGCAGCAGCGATTGTACAGGGGCCTACGAGCAGTACTTC. Its translation is CASSSDCTGAYEQYF.

The chain combines TRBV28 with TRBJ1-1; 8 bases map to TRBD1. The CDR3 contains 17 residues. The J segment lost 7 bases and the V segment lost 6 bases, leaving 19 bases of the junction unmatched. Germline CDR1 reads MDHEN; CDR2 reads SYDVKM. The CDR3 spells CASRTSGRGRVGLEAFF. CDR3 bases: TGTGCCAGCAGAACGTCGGGCAGGGGGCGAGTTGGTCTTGAAGCTTTCTTT.

In its sample, this clonotype was seen many times. The rearrangement uses TRBV4-2 and TRBJ2-5; 7 bases match TRBD1. Per the germline V gene, CDR1 is LGHNA and CDR2 is YNFKEQ. V gave up 1 base and J gave up 2 bases; unmatched junction bases: 4. The CDR3 extends over 15 amino acids. The CDR3 loop reads CASSQGDSFQETQYF. The CDR3 bases are TGTGCCAGCAGCCAAGGGGACAGTTTTCAAGAGACCCAGTACTTC.

The chain joins TRBV27 to TRBJ1-3, with 7 bases lining up with TRBD1. The CDR3 loop spans 14 amino acids. With 6 bases clipped from V and 2 bases from J, the junction kept 4 bases outside the gene matches. Germline lookup yields CDR1 MNHEY and CDR2 SMNVEV (reference sequence). The CDR3: CASRHDRAGNTIYF. CDR3 DNA: TGTGCCAGCAGACACGACAGGGCTGGAAACACCATATATTTT.

This sequence joins TRBV2 and TRBJ2-5; 10 nucleotides match TRBD1. In germline, CDR1 is SNHLY, CDR2 FYNNEI. The J segment lost 2 bases and the V segment lost 7 bases, leaving 4 bases of the junction unmatched. This CDR3 contains 14 residues. The CDR3 nucleotides are TGTGCCAGCATTACGGACAGGGGGCAAGAGACCCAGTACTTC. It encodes CASITDRGQETQYF.

This clonotype has a handful of counts. V is TRBV6-5 and J is TRBJ2-1; 10 nucleotides match TRBD2. Trimming cost V 6 bases and J 7 bases; bases outside gene matches: 9. The CDR3 sequence is 15 residues long. CDR1 and CDR2 from the germline V gene are MNHEY and SVGAGI. The CDR3 region is CASSWASGGRNEQFF. DNA of the CDR3: TGTGCCAGCAGCTGGGCTAGCGGGGGCCGGAATGAGCAGTTCTTC.

The V call is TRBV12-3 or TRBV12-4, the J call TRBJ1-1, with D hard to call. This CDR3 region has 14 residues. Between the trimmed V and J ends, which lost 6 bases and 3 bases, there was a span of 14 bases. CDR3 coding DNA: TGTGCCAGCAGCGGAGGGATCGCGGACACTGAAGCTTTCTTT. Amino acid sequence: CASSGGIADTEAFF.

V and J are TRBV6-2 or TRBV6-3 and TRBJ2-3; perhaps TRBD2 as D (7 bases). CDR3 size: 10 residues. Per germline, CDR1 MNHEY and CDR2 SVGEGT. Trimming stripped 10 bases from V and 6 bases from J, with 8 bases between. CDR3 amino acids: CATGGDTQYF. CDR3 DNA: TGTGCCACGGGGGGCGATACGCAGTATTTT.

The chain joins TRBV12-3 or TRBV12-4 to TRBJ2-5, with 10 bases matching TRBD2. The J call may be incorrect, as the DNA end agrees better with TRBJ2-7. The CDR3 is 16 amino acids. CDR3 sequence (DNA): TGTGCCAGCAGTCGCCGGGAGGGACTAGCGCTCTACGAGCAGTACTTC. Translating gives CASSRREGLALYEQYF.

The chain is built from TRBV20-1 and TRBJ1-2; D is ambiguous. Per the germline V gene, CDR1 is DFQATT and CDR2 is SNEGSKA (reference sequence). Trimming stripped 6 bases from V and 8 bases from J, with 13 bases between. The CDR3 contains 11 residues. The DNA for the CDR3 is TGCAGTGCCAGACAAGTAGGCGGCTACACCTTC. Translated, it gives CSARQVGGYTF.

This rearrangement joins TRBV3-1 to TRBJ1-3; D possibly corresponds to TRBD1 (5 bases). The CDR3 length is 15 residues. CDR1 is LGHDT, CDR2 YNNKEL, per germline (reference sequence). Trimming took 0 bases from V and 2 from J, leaving 8 bases between them. CDR3 in DNA: TGTGCCAGCAGCCAAGAAGCAGGGCCTGGAAACACCATATATTTT. Amino acids: CASSQEAGPGNTIYF.

This chain uses TRBV5-1 with TRBJ1-1; D is possibly TRBD1 (6 bases). Deletions cut 6 bases from V and 1 base from J, with 16 bases between. Germline V gives CDR1 SGHRS, CDR2 YFSETQ. CDR3 length: 15 residues. CDR3 coding DNA: TGCGCCAGCACTCCACAGGGAGGGGCGAACACTGAAGCTTTCTTT. Residues: CASTPQGGANTEAFF.

As regards this clonotype: A much more abundant neighbour one base away suggests this may be a read error. This chain links TRBV28 with TRBJ1-1; D gene uncertain. Germline CDR1 is MDHEN and CDR2 is SYDVKM. V gave up 2 bases and J gave up 4 bases, with 11 bases separating them. The length of the CDR3 is 14 residues. CDR3 nucleotide sequence: TGTGCCAGCAGTTTACTACAGCGTAGCACTGAAGCTTTCTTT. Amino acids: CASSLLQRSTEAFF.